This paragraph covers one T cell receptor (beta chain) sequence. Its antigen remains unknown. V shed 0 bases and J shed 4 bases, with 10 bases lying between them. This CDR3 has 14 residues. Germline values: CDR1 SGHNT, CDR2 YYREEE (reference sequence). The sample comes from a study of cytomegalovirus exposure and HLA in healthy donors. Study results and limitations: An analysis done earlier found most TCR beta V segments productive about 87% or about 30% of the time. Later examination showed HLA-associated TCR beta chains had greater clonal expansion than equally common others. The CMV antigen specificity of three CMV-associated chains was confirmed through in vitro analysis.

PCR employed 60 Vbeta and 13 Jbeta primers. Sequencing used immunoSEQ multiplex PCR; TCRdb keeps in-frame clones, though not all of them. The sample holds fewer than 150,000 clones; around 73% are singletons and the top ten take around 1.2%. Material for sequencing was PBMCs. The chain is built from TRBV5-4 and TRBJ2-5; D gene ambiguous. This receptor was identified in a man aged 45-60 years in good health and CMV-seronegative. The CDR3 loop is CASSLEPTGETQYF. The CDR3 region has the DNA TGTGCCAGCAGCTTGGAGCCCACGGGAGAGACCCAGTACTTC.